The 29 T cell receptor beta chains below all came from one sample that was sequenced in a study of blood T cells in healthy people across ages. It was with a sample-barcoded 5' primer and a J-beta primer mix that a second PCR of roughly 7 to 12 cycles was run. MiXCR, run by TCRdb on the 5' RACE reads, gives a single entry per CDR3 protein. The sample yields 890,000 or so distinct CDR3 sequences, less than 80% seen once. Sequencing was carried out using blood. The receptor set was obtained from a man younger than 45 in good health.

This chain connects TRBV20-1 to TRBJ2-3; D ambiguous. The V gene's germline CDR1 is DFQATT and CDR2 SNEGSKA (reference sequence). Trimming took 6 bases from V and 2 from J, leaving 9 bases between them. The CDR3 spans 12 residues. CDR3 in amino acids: CSAPGTTDTQYF. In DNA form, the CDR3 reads TGCAGTGCCCCAGGAACCACAGATACGCAGTATTTT.

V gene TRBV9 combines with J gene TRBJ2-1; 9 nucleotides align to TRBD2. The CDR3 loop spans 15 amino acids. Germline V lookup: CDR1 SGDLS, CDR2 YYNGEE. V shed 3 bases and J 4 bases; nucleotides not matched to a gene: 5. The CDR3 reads CASSAPSGAYNEQFF. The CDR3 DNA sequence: TGTGCCAGCAGCGCTCCTAGCGGGGCGTACAATGAGCAGTTCTTC.

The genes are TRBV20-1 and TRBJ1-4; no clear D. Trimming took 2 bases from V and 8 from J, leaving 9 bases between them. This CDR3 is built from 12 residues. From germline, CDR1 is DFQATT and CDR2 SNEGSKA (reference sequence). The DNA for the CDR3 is TGCAGTGCTAGACACGTTATGGAAAAACTGTTTTTT. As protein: CSARHVMEKLFF.

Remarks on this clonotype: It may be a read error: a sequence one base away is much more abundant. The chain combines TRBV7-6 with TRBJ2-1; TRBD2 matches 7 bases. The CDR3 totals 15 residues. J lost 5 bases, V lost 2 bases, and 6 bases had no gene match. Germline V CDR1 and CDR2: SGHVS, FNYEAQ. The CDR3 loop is CASSLQRGTHNEQFF. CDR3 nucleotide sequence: TGTGCCAGCAGCTTACAGCGGGGAACCCACAATGAGCAGTTCTTC.

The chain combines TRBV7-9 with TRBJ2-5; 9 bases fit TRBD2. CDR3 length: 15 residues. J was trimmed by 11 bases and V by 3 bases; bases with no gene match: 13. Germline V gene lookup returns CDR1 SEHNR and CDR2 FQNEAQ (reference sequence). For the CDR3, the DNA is TGTGCCAGCAGCTTTACGACTAGCGGCACCTACAAGCAGTACTTC. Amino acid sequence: CASSFTTSGTYKQYF.

DNA for the CDR3: TGTGCCAGCAGTTTGAGGCCAGAGGGAAATTCACCCCTCCACTTT. It specifies CASSLRPEGNSPLHF. This chain connects TRBV12-3 or TRBV12-4 to TRBJ1-6, with D uncertain. The CDR3 is 15 amino acids. V lost 3 bases, J lost 7 bases, and 13 bases lay in between.

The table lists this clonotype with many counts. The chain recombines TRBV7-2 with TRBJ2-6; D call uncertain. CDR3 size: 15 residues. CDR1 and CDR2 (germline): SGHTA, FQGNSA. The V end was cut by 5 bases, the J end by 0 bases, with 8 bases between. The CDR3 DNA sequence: TGTGCCAGCAGCCCTCGTGGCTCTGGGGCCAACGTCCTGACTTTC. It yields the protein CASSPRGSGANVLTF.

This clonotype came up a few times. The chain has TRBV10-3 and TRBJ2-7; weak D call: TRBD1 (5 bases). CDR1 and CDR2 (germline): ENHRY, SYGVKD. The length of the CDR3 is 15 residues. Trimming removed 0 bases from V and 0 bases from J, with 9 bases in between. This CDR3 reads CAISESRQLSYEQYF. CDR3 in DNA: TGTGCCATCAGTGAGTCGAGACAGCTCTCCTACGAGCAGTACTTC.

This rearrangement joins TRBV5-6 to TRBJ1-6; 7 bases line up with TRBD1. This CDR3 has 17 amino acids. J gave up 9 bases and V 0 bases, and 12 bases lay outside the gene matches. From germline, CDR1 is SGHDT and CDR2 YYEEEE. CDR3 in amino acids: CASSLGGTAPRGSPLHF. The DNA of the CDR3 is TGTGCCAGCAGCTTGGGTGGGACAGCGCCCAGGGGTTCACCCCTCCACTTT.

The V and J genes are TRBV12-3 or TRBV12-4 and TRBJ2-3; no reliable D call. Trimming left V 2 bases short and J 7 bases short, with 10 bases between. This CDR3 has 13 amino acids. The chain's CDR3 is CASSLRSEYTQYF. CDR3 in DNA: TGTGCCAGCAGTTTAAGGAGTGAATATACGCAGTATTTT.

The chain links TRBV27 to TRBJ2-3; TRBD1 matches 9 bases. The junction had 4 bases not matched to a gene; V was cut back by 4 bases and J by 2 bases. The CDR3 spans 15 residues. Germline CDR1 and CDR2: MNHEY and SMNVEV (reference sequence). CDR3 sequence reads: CASSWGTGITDTQYF. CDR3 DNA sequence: TGTGCCAGCAGTTGGGGGACAGGGATCACAGATACGCAGTATTTT.

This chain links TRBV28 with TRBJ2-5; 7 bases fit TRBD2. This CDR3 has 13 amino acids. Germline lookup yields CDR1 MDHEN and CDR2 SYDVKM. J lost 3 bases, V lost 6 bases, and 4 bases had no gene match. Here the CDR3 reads CASRTGGKETQYF. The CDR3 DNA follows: TGTGCCAGCAGAACGGGGGGTAAAGAGACCCAGTACTTC.

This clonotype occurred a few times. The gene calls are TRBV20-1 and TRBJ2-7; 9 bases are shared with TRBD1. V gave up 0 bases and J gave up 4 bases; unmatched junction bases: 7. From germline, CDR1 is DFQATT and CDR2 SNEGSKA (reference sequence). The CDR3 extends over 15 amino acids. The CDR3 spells CSARDQGTGRYEQYF. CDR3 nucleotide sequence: TGCAGTGCTAGAGATCAGGGGACAGGGAGATACGAGCAGTACTTC.

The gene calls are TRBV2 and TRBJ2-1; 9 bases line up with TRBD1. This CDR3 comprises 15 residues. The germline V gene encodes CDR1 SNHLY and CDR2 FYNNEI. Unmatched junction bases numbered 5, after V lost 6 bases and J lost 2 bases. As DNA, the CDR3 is TGTGCCAGCAGGCTACAGGGGGCCACCTACAATGAGCAGTTCTTC. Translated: CASRLQGATYNEQFF.

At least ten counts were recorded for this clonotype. CDR3 in amino acids: CASSGTSGGTDTQYF. The CDR3 region has the DNA TGTGCCAGCAGCGGGACTAGCGGGGGCACAGATACGCAGTATTTT. This chain connects TRBV6-4 to TRBJ2-3; 13 bases match TRBD2. CDR3 length equals 15 residues. CDR1 and CDR2 (germline): MRHNA, SNTAGT. J gave up 1 base and V 6 bases, and 1 base lay outside the gene matches.

CDR3 sequence reads: CASSRETGGAKDTQYF. CDR3 coding DNA: TGTGCCAGCAGTCGTGAGACAGGGGGCGCGAAAGATACGCAGTATTTT. The chain is built from TRBV12-3 or TRBV12-4 and TRBJ2-3; 10 nucleotides align to TRBD1. V shed 5 bases, J shed 5 bases, and the junction held 10 bases outside the gene matches. This CDR3 has 16 amino acids.

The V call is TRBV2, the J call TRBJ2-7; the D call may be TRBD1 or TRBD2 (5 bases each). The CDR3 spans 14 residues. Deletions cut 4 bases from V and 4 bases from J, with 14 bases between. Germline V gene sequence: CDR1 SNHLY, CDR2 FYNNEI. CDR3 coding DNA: TGTGCCAGCAGTGCCTGGGACGGGACGTACGAGCAGTACTTC. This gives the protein CASSAWDGTYEQYF.

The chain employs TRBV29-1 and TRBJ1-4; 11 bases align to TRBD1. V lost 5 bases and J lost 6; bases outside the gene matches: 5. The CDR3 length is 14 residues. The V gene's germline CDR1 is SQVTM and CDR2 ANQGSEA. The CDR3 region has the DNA TGCAGCGTTTCACCGGGACAGGGGGATGAAAAACTGTTTTTT. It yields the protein CSVSPGQGDEKLFF.

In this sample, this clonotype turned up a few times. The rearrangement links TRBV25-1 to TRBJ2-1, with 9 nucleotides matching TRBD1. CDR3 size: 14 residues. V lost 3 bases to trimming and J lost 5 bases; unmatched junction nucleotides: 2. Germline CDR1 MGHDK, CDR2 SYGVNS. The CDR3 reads CASSEGQGNNEQFF. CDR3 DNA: TGTGCCAGCAGTGAGGGACAGGGTAACAATGAGCAGTTCTTC. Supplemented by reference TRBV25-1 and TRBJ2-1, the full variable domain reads EADIYQTPRYLVIGTGKKITLECSQTMGHDKMYWYQQDPGMELHLIHYSYGVNSTEKGDLSSESTVSRIRTEHFPLTLESARPSHTSQYLCASSEGQGNNEQFFGPGTRLTVL.

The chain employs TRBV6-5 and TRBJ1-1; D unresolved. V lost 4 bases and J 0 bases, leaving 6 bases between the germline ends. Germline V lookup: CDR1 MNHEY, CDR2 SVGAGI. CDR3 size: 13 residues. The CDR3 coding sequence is TGTGCCAGCAGTTTTAGCATGAACACTGAAGCTTTCTTT. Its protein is CASSFSMNTEAFF.

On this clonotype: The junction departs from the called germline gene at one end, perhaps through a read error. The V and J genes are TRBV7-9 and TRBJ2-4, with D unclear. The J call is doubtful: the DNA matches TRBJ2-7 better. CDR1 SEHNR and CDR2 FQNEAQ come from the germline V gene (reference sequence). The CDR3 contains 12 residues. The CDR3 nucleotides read TGTGCCAGCAGTTTAGTGGTCGACGAGCAGTACTTC. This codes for CASSLVVDEQYF.

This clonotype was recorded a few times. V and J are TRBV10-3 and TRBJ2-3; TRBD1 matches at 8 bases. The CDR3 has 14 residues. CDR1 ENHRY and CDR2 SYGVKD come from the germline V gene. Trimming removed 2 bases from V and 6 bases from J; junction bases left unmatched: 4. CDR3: CAISETTGGDTQYF. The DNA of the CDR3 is TGTGCCATCAGTGAGACCACAGGGGGGGATACGCAGTATTTT.

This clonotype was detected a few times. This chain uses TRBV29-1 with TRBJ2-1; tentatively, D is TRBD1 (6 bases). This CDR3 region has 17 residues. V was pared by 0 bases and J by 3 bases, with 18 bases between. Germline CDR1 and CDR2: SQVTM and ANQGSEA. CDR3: CSVEDPLGTFHYNEQFF. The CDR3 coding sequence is TGCAGCGTTGAAGATCCATTAGGGACATTTCACTACAATGAGCAGTTCTTC.

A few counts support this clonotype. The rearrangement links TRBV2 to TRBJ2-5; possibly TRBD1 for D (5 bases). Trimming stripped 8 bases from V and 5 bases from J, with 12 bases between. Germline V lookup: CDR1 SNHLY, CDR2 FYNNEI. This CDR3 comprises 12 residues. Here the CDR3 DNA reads TGTGCCAGCCAGGACAACGTGGAGACCCAGTACTTC. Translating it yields CASQDNVETQYF. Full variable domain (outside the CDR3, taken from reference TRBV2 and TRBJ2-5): EPEVTQTPSHQVTQMGQEVILRCVPISNHLYFYWYRQILGQKVEFLVSFYNNEISEKSEIFDDQFSVERPDGSNFTLKIRSTKLEDSAMYFCASQDNVETQYFGPGTRLLVL.

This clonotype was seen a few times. The CDR3 protein is CASKTGRETQYF. CDR3 coding DNA: TGTGCCAGCAAAACAGGGCGAGAGACCCAGTACTTC. This chain links TRBV6-1 with TRBJ2-5, with D perhaps matching TRBD1 (6 bases). The V end was cut by 7 bases, the J end by 4 bases, with 10 bases between. CDR1 MNHNS and CDR2 SASEGT come from the germline V gene. The CDR3 loop spans 12 amino acids.

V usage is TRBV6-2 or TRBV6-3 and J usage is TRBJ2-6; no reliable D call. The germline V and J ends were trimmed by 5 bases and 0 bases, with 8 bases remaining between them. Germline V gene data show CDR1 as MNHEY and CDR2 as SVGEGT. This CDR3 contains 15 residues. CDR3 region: CASSPRFSGANVLTF. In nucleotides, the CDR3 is TGTGCCAGCAGTCCTAGGTTCTCTGGGGCCAACGTCCTGACTTTC.

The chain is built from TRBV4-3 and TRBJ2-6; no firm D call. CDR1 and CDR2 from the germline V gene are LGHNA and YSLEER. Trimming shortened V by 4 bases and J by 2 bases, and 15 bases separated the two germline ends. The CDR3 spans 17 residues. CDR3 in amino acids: CASSRGFRLAGANVLTF. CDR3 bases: TGCGCCAGCAGCCGTGGATTCCGACTGGCTGGGGCCAACGTCCTGACTTTC.

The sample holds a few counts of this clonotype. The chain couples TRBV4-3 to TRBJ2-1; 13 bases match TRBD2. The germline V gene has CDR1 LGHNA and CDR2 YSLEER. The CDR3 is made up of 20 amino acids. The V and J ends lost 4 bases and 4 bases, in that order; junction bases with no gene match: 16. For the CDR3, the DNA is TGCGCCAGCAGCCTTCCGACTAGCGGGGGGATATTAAGATTTTACAATGAGCAGTTCTTC. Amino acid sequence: CASSLPTSGGILRFYNEQFF.

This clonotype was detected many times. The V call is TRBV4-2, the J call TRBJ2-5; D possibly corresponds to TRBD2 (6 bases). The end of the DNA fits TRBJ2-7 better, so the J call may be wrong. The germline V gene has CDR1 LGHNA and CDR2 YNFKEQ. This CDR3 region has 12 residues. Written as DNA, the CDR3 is TGTGCCAGCAGCCAAGGGGGAGGCGAGCAGTACTTC. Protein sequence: CASSQGGGEQYF.